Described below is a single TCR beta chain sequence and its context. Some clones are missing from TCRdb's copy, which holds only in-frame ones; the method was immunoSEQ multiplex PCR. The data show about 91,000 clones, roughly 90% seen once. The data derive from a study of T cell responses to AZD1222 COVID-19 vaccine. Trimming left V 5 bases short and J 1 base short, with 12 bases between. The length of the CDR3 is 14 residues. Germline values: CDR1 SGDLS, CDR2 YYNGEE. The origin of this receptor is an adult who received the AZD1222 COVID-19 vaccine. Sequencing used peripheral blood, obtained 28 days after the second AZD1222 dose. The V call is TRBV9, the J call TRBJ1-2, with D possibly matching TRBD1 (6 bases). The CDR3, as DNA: TGTGCCAGCAGTAGGGGGGGATTTAACTATGGCTACACCTTC. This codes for CASSRGGFNYGYTF.